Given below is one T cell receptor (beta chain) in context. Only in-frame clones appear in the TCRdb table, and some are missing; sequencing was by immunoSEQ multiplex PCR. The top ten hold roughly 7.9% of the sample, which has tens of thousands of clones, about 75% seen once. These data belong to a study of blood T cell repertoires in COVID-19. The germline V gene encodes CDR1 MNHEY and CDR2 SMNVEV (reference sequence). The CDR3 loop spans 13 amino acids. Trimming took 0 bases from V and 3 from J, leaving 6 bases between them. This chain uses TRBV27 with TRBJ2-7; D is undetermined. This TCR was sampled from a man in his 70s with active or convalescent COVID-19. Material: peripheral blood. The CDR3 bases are TGTGCCAGCAGTTTATCGGGCAGCTACGAGCAGTACTTC. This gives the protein CASSLSGSYEQYF.